This TCR beta chain was sequenced during a study of T cell responses to AZD1222 COVID-19 vaccine. Trimming pared 1 base from V and 4 bases from J, leaving 10 bases between. The CDR3 covers 14 residues. The V gene's germline CDR1 is GTSNPN and CDR2 SVGIG (reference sequence). The method was immunoSEQ multiplex PCR; TCRdb's version includes in-frame clones alone and lacks a portion of them. The sample has 150,000 to 200,000 clones, about nine tenths seen once. The chain links TRBV30 to TRBJ1-4; D may be TRBD1 (5 bases). The receptor comes from an adult who received the MenACWY meningococcal vaccine as a control. Sequencing was performed on peripheral blood, taken 28 days after the second dose of the MenACWY control vaccine. CDR3 in DNA: TGTGCCTGGAGTGGCCCGACAGTTAATGAAAAACTGTTTTTT. This encodes CAWSGPTVNEKLFF.